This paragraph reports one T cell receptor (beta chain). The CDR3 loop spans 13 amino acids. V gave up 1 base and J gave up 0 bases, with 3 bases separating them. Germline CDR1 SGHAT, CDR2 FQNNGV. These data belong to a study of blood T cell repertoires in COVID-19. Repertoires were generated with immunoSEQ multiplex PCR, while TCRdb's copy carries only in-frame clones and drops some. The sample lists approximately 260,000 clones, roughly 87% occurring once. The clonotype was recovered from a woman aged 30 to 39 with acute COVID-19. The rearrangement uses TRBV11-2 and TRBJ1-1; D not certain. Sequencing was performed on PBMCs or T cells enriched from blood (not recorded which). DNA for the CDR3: TGTGCCAGCAGCTTAGCGTTGAACACTGAAGCTTTCTTT. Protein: CASSLALNTEAFF.